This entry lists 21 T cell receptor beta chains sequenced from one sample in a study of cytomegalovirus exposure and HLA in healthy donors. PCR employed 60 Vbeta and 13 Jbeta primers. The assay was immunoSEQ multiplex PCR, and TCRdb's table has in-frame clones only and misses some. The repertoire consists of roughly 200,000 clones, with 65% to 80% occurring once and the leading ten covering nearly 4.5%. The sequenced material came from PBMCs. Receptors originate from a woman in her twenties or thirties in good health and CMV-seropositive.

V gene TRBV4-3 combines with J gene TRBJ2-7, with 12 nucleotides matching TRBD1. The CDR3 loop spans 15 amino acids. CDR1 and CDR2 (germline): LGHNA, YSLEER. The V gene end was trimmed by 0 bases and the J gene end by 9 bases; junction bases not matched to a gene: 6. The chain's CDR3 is CASSQEGTGGGGQYF. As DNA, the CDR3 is TGCGCCAGCAGCCAAGAAGGGACAGGGGGCGGCGGGCAGTACTTC.

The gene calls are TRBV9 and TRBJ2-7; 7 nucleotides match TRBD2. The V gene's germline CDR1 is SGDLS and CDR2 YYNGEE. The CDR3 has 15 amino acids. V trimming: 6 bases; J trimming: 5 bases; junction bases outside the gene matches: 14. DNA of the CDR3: TGTGCCAGCACCTTGGGGGGAGGGCCTCGGGACGAGCAGTACTTC. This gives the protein CASTLGGGPRDEQYF.

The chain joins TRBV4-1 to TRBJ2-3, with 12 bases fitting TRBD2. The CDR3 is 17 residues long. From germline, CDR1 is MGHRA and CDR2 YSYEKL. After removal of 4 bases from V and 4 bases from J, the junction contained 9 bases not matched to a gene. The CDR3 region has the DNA TGCGCCAGCAGCCCCAAATTGACTAGCGGGGGTTCAGATACGCAGTATTTT. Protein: CASSPKLTSGGSDTQYF.

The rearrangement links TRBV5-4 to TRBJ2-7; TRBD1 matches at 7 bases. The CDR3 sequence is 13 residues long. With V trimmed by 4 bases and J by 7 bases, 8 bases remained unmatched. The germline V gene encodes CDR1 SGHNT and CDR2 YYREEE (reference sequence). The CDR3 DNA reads TGTGCCAGCAGCCCCCGGGACAGTTGGGAGCAGTACTTC. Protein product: CASSPRDSWEQYF.

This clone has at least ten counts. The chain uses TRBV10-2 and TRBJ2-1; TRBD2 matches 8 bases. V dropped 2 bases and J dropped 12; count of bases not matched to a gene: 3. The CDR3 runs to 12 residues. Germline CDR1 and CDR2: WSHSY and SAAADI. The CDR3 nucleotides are TGCGCCAGCAGTGAGGGGCTAGCGGGGCAGTTCTTC. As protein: CASSEGLAGQFF.

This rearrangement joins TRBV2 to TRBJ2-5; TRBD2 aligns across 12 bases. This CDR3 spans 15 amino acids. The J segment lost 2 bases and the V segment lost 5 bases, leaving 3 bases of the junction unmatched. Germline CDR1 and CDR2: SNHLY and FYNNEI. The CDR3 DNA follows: TGTGCCAGCAGTATACTAGCGGGGGGTCAAGAGACCCAGTACTTC. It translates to CASSILAGGQETQYF.

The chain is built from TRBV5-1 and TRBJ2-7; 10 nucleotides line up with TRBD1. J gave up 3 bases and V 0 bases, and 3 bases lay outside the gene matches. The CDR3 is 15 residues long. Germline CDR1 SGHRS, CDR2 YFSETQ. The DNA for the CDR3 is TGCGCCAGCAGCTTGGGACAGGGGGCCTTCTACGAGCAGTACTTC. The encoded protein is CASSLGQGAFYEQYF.

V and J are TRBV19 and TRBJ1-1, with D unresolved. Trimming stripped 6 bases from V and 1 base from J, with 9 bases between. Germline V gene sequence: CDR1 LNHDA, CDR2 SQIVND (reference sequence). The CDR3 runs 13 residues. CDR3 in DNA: TGTGCCAGTAGGCAGAGGGCGAACACTGAAGCTTTCTTT. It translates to CASRQRANTEAFF. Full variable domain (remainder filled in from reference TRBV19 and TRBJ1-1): DGGITQSPKYLFRKEGQNVTLSCEQNLNHDAMYWYRQDPGQGLRLIYYSQIVNDFQKGDIAEGYSVSREKKESFPLTVTSAQKNPTAFYLCASRQRANTEAFFGQGTRLTVV.

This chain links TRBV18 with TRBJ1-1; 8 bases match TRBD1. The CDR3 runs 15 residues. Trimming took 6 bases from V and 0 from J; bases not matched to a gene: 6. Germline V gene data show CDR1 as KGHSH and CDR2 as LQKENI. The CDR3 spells CASSPGQGMNTEAFF. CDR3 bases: TGTGCCAGCTCCCCAGGACAGGGTATGAACACTGAAGCTTTCTTT.

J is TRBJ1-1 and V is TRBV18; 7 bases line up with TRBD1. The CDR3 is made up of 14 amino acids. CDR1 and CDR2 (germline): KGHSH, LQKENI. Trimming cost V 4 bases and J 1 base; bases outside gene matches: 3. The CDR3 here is CASSRRQGNTEAFF. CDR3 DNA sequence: TGTGCCAGCTCACGACGACAGGGGAACACTGAAGCTTTCTTT.

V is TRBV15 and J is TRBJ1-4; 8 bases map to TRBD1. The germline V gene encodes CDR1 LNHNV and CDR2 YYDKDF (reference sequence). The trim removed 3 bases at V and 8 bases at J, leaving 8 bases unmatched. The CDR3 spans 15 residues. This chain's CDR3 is CATSRNRGFNEKLFF. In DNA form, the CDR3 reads TGTGCCACCAGCAGGAACAGGGGGTTTAACGAAAAACTGTTTTTT.

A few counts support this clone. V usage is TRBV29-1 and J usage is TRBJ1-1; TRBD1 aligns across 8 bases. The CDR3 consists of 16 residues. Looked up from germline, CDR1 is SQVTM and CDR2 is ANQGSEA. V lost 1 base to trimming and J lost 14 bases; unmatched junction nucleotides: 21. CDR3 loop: CSVEGSWGTGGVRWFF. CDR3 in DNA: TGCAGCGTTGAAGGGTCCTGGGGGACAGGCGGGGTCCGATGGTTCTTT.

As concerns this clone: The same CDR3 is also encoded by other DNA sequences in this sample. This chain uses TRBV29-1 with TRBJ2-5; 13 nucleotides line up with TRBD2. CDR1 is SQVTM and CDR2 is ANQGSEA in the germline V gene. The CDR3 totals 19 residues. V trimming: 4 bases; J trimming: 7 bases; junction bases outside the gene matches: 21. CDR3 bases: TGCAGCGTTGGTCCCCGGCAGCGTCCGGGACTAGCGGGAACCAGGACCCAGTACTTC. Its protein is CSVGPRQRPGLAGTRTQYF. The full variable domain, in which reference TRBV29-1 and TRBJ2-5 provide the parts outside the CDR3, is SAVISQKPSRDICQRGTSLTIQCQVDSQVTMMFWYRQQPGQSLTLIATANQGSEATYESGFVIDKFPISRPNLTFSTLTVSNMSPEDSSIYLCSVGPRQRPGLAGTRTQYFGPGTRLLVL.

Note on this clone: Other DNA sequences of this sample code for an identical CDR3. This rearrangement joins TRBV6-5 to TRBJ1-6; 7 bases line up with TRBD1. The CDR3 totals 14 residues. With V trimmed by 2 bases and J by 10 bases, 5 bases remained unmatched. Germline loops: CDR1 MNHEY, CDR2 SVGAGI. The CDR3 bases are TGTGCCAGCAGTTACAGGCAGGGGGAATCACCCCTCCACTTT. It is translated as CASSYRQGESPLHF.

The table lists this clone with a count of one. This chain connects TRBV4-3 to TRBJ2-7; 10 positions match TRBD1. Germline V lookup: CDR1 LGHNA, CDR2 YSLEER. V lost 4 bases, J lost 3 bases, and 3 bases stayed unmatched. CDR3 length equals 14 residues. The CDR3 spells CASSPGQGYYEQYF. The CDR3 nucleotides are TGCGCCAGCAGCCCGGGACAGGGGTACTACGAGCAGTACTTC.

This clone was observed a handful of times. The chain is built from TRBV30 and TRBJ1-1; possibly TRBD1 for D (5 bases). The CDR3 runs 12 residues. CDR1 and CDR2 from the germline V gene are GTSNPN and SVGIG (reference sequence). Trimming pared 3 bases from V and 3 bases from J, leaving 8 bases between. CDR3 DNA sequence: TGTGCCTGGAGGTGGGGGGACACTGAAGCTTTCTTT. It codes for CAWRWGDTEAFF.

The CDR3: CASSPWGGDTEAFF. CDR3 DNA sequence: TGTGCCAGCAGCCCCTGGGGGGGTGACACTGAAGCTTTCTTT. The chain carries TRBV7-8 and TRBJ1-1, with TRBD1 as a possible D gene (5 bases). Trimming cost V 5 bases and J 3 bases, with 13 bases left between them. The CDR3 is 14 residues long. Germline assignment: CDR1 SGHVS and CDR2 FQNEAQ.

CDR3 nucleotides: TGTGCCAGCAGAAAGCGGGAGAACCACAATGAGCAGTTCTTC. Its protein product is CASRKRENHNEQFF. V and J are TRBV6-1 and TRBJ2-1; 8 nucleotides match TRBD2. Trimming cost V 6 bases and J 5 bases; bases outside gene matches: 6. The V gene's germline CDR1 is MNHNS and CDR2 SASEGT. The CDR3 has 14 amino acids.

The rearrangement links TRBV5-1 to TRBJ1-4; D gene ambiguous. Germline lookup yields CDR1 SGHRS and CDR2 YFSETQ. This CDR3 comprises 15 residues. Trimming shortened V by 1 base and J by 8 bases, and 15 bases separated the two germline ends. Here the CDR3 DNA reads TGCGCCAGCAGCTTGCTGGCCGGGATGGGCGAAAAACTGTTTTTT. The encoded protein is CASSLLAGMGEKLFF.

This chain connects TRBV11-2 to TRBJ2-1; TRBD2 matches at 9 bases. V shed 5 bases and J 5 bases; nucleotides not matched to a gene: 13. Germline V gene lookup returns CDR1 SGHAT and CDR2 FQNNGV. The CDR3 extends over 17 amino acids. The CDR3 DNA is TGTGCCAGCAGCCTCTTCAGTAGCGGGAGTATCCACAATGAGCAGTTCTTC. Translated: CASSLFSSGSIHNEQFF.

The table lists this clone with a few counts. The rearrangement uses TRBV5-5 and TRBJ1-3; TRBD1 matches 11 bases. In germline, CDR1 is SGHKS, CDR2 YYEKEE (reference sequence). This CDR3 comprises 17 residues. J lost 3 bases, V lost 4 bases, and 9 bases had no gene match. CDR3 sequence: CASSRRPGTGGGNTIYF. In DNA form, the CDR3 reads TGTGCCAGCAGCCGACGGCCCGGGACAGGGGGTGGAAACACCATATATTTT.